The table lists the clone carrying this T cell receptor (beta chain) with many counts. Antigen: not known. Germline CDR1 and CDR2: DFQATT and SNEGSKA (reference sequence). Trimming took 1 base from V and 7 from J, leaving 13 bases between them. This CDR3 has 14 amino acids. Investigators amplified TCR beta CDR3 regions from RNA transcripts. An opening RT-PCR round employed HTBI primers and preceded a second-round multiplex PCR. In TCRdb, the multiplex PCR reads were re-called with MiXCR into one record per CDR3 protein. Found here are around 1.1 million distinct CDR3 sequences, about 36% of them singletons; the top ten hold over 8.5%. The sample belongs to a study of Graves' ophthalmopathy and Graves' hyperthyroidism. Whole-study results and caveats: Discriminating ophthalmopathy from stable hyperthyroidism, a 13-signature model attained a sensitivity of about 88% and a specificity of 81.08%.

Patients were left out if they had other autoimmune diseases, uncontrolled infections, pregnancy or lactation. Sequencing was performed on peripheral blood or thyroid tissue (not recorded which). This TCR was sampled from an adult man with Graves' hyperthyroidism. This chain connects TRBV20-1 to TRBJ2-2; D possibly matches TRBD1 or TRBD2 (5 bases each). CDR3 residues: CSARVRAGSGELFF. In nucleotides, the CDR3 is TGCAGTGCTAGAGTCCGGGCAGGGAGCGGGGAGCTGTTTTTT.